A single sample gave rise to the 18 T cell receptor beta chains below, sequenced in a study of Graves' ophthalmopathy and Graves' hyperthyroidism (dated by TCRdb to 2016 to 2018). The sequencing machine was an Illumina HiSeq 2000. TCR beta CDR3 regions were amplified from RNA transcripts for repertoire sequencing. The first round of RT-PCR was done with HTBI primers and the Qiagen OneStep RT-PCR kit, and was followed by a second round of multiplex PCR, then size selection and purification. The raw public data were reprocessed by TCRdb itself: fastp quality trimming at Q25, MiXCR clonotype calling, in-frame beta chains only. Each CDR3 protein appears once, grouped with its most common genes and DNA. For this sample there are 660,000 or so distinct CDR3 sequences; about 41% appear just once. The ten largest make up over 2.5% of the sample. Sequenced material: peripheral blood. Receptor source: an adult man with Graves' ophthalmopathy.

This clonotype was counted ten times or more. The chain carries TRBV15 and TRBJ1-5; weak D call: TRBD1 (5 bases). CDR1 and CDR2 from the germline V gene are LNHNV and YYDKDF (reference sequence). V was cut by 0 bases and J by 9 bases, with 21 bases left in between. CDR3 length: 17 amino acids. In DNA form, the CDR3 reads TGTGCCACCAGCAGAGATCTCGTAAGACAGTTCAGGGTGCCCCAGCATTTT. This codes for CATSRDLVRQFRVPQHF.

Remarks on this clonotype: A read error may explain this, as a much larger clone is one base away. The rearrangement uses TRBV19 and TRBJ1-5; 7 bases fit TRBD1. The germline gives CDR1 LNHDA, CDR2 SQIVND (reference sequence). The CDR3 covers 15 residues. The CDR3 loop is CARSLNAQGYQPQHF. The CDR3 nucleotides are TGTGCCCGTAGCCTGAACGCACAGGGGTATCAGCCCCAGCATTTT.

This clonotype has ten or more counts. The V and J genes are TRBV5-1 and TRBJ1-1; the D is unclear. Looked up from germline, CDR1 is SGHRS and CDR2 is YFSETQ. V was pared by 0 bases and J by 4 bases, with 13 bases between. The CDR3 sequence is 15 residues long. The CDR3 sequence: CASSLGTVSGTEAFF. The CDR3 DNA reads as TGCGCCAGCAGCTTGGGTACGGTTTCGGGCACTGAAGCTTTCTTT.

This clonotype was recorded a few times. The chain links TRBV6-1 to TRBJ2-7, with TRBD1 matching over 7 bases. The CDR3 runs to 14 residues. The trim removed 4 bases at V and 4 bases at J, leaving 7 bases unmatched. The germline V gene encodes CDR1 MNHNS and CDR2 SASEGT. This chain's CDR3 is CASSVRDRDYEQYF. For the CDR3, the DNA is TGTGCCAGCAGTGTACGGGACAGAGATTACGAGCAGTACTTC.

About this clonotype: Just one base apart from a much larger clone, this may be a read error. V usage is TRBV7-2 and J usage is TRBJ1-1, with 9 positions matching TRBD1. This CDR3 has 16 residues. Germline V gene data show CDR1 as SGHTA and CDR2 as FQGNSA. CDR3 sequence (DNA): TGTGCCTGCAGCTTATTCCACGGGACAGGGTGGGTGAGAGCTTTCTTT. This gives the protein CACSLFHGTGWVRAFF.

A remark on this clonotype: A clone one base away is much larger, so this may be a read error. This rearrangement joins TRBV10-3 to TRBJ1-1, with 11 bases matching TRBD1. The germline CDR1 and CDR2 sequences are ENHRY and SYGVKD. The CDR3 runs 13 residues. The CDR3 loop reads CAISRRGQGEKVF. Here the CDR3 DNA reads TGTGCCATCAGCCGCCGGGGACAGGGGGAAAAAGTTTTT.

The chain employs TRBV2 and TRBJ2-7; D might be TRBD1 or TRBD2, each matching 5 bases. The V end was cut by 4 bases, the J end by 2 bases, with 12 bases between. Germline CDR1 is SNHLY and CDR2 is FYNNEI. The CDR3 length is 14 residues. CDR3 DNA: TGTGCCAGCAGTGGGGCAGGGACCACCTACGAGCAGTACTTC. This sequence encodes CASSGAGTTYEQYF.

The V gene is TRBV15, the J gene TRBJ1-5, with TRBD1 matching 9 bases. Germline CDR1 reads LNHNV; CDR2 reads YYDKDF (reference sequence). Trimming took 3 bases from V and 7 from J; bases not matched to a gene: 10. The CDR3 length is 16 residues. The CDR3 DNA reads as TGTGCCACCAGCAGTTACTACGGGACAGGGAGCCAGCCCCAGCATTTT. This codes for CATSSYYGTGSQPQHF.

This clonotype was counted ten times or more. The chain links TRBV7-9 to TRBJ2-7; 7 nucleotides agree with TRBD1. The V segment lost 5 bases and the J segment 5 bases; nucleotides outside the gene matches: 3. This CDR3 is 12 amino acids long. Germline CDR1 SEHNR, CDR2 FQNEAQ (reference sequence). The CDR3 is CASSRTGNEQYF. The CDR3 region has the DNA TGTGCCAGCAGCCGGACAGGAAACGAGCAGTACTTC.

J is TRBJ1-1 and V is TRBV5-1; TRBD1 matches 10 bases. The V and J ends lost 4 bases and 0 bases, in that order; junction bases with no gene match: 12. CDR3 length: 18 amino acids. Germline V CDR1 and CDR2: SGHRS, YFSETQ. The CDR3 DNA reads TGCGCCAGCAGCGTAAAGGGACAGGGGATCTCCTTGAACACTGAAGCTTTCTTT. Residues: CASSVKGQGISLNTEAFF.

In nucleotides, the CDR3 is TGTGCCATAGGGTACTCAGAGACCCAGTACTTC. As protein: CAIGYSETQYF. The V call is TRBV19, the J call TRBJ2-5; D gene ambiguous. CDR1 and CDR2 (germline): LNHDA, SQIVND (reference sequence). V was pared by 10 bases and J by 4 bases, with 10 bases between. CDR3 size: 11 residues.

V and J are TRBV5-5 and TRBJ2-2, with 7 bases that match TRBD1. Germline loops: CDR1 SGHKS, CDR2 YYEKEE (reference sequence). V shed 1 base, J shed 13 bases, and the junction held 10 bases outside the gene matches. The CDR3 sequence is 14 residues long. The chain's CDR3 is CASSLMTGHSRLFF. CDR3 DNA sequence: TGTGCCAGCAGCTTGATGACAGGGCACTCGAGGCTGTTTTTT.

The chain is built from TRBV2 and TRBJ2-5; 7 bases match TRBD2. The germline gives CDR1 SNHLY, CDR2 FYNNEI. This CDR3 spans 14 amino acids. The junction had 7 bases not matched to a gene; V was cut back by 4 bases and J by 5 bases. CDR3 DNA: TGTGCCAGCAGTGCGGCACGGGGAGGGGAGACCCAGTACTTC. Protein sequence: CASSAARGGETQYF.

Ten or more counts support this clonotype. The gene calls are TRBV19 and TRBJ1-1; 8 nucleotides match TRBD1. This CDR3 has 15 amino acids. J gave up 1 base and V 5 bases, and 6 bases lay outside the gene matches. In germline, CDR1 is LNHDA, CDR2 SQIVND (reference sequence). CDR3 amino acids: CASSAGGLENTEAFF. The CDR3 DNA is TGTGCCAGTAGTGCAGGGGGCTTGGAGAACACTGAAGCTTTCTTT.

This clonotype was seen many times. This chain connects TRBV29-1 to TRBJ2-7; D tentatively reads TRBD1 or TRBD2 (6 bases each). The ends were cut back, 7 bases at V and 5 bases at J, with 15 bases in the middle. The CDR3 loop spans 12 amino acids. From germline, CDR1 is SQVTM and CDR2 ANQGSEA. Written as DNA, the CDR3 is TGCAGCGCCGAGACAGGCGGGGACGAGCAGTACTTC. This sequence encodes CSAETGGDEQYF.

In regard to this clonotype: A clone one base away is much larger, so this may be a read error. This chain connects TRBV2 to TRBJ1-2, with D possibly TRBD1 on 5 matching bases. CDR1 is SNHLY and CDR2 is FYNNEI in the germline V gene. This CDR3 has 14 amino acids. Deletions cut 6 bases from V and 9 bases from J, with 20 bases between. The CDR3 nucleotides read TGTGCCAGCAGCGCGACAAGCATAAAGGGGTGCTACACCTTC. Translation gives CASSATSIKGCYTF.

The genes are TRBV5-8 and TRBJ2-3; the D is unclear. The CDR3 has 10 residues. Germline CDR1 and CDR2: SGHTS and YDEGEE. The V and J ends lost 6 bases and 6 bases respectively, with 5 bases between them. CDR3 residues: CASNRDTQYF. Here the CDR3 DNA reads TGTGCCAGCAATAGGGATACGCAGTATTTT. The complete variable domain, with remaining parts taken from reference TRBV5-8 and TRBJ2-3, reads EAGVTQSPTHLIKTRGQQATLRCSPISGHTSVYWYQQALGLGLQFLLWYDEGEERNRGNFPPRFSGRQFPNYSSELNVNALELEDSALYLCASNRDTQYFGPGTRLTVL.

This clonotype was recorded many times. The chain joins TRBV6-5 to TRBJ1-4; D is ambiguous. Germline CDR1 reads MNHEY; CDR2 reads SVGAGI. The CDR3 consists of 13 residues. The germline V and J ends were trimmed by 2 bases and 6 bases, with 7 bases remaining between them. The CDR3 region is CASSYKEDEKLFF. In DNA, the CDR3 is TGTGCCAGCAGTTACAAGGAGGATGAAAAACTGTTTTTT.